The source of this T cell receptor beta chain is a study of blood T cell repertoires in COVID-19. Looking at the study overall: Acute and convalescent COVID-19 specimens originated in the United States, Italy and Spain. Sources were T cells, B-cell-depleted T cells, or PBMCs; the material itself was cDNA or gDNA.

Original analysis: Reference gene primer amplification yielded estimated nucleated cell counts. Produced via immunoSEQ multiplex PCR; TCRdb's table is partial and in-frame only. V and J calls and clone size are given by that table; D and trimming were obtained from the DNA. The sample lists about 52,000 clones; 85% to 90% were seen once. The V and J ends lost 5 bases and 7 bases, in that order; junction bases with no gene match: 6. CDR1 SNHLY and CDR2 FYNNEI come from the germline V gene. This CDR3 has 15 amino acids. The receptor was derived from a man between 70 and 80 years old with acute or convalescent COVID-19. The sample taken for sequencing was peripheral blood. The chain employs TRBV2 and TRBJ1-6; 9 bases are a match to TRBD1. CDR3 region: CASSKSGTGNSPLHF. In DNA form, the CDR3 reads TGTGCCAGCAGTAAGTCCGGGACAGGGAATTCACCCCTCCACTTT. Complete variable domain (other parts from reference TRBV2 and TRBJ1-6): EPEVTQTPSHQVTQMGQEVILRCVPISNHLYFYWYRQILGQKVEFLVSFYNNEISEKSEIFDDQFSVERPDGSNFTLKIRSTKLEDSAMYFCASSKSGTGNSPLHFGNGTRLTVT.